This T cell receptor beta chain was sequenced for a study of CD8+ T cells in alopecia areata. Across the study: Affected scalp percentage gauged treated patients' severity. Study findings and constraints: Because one nonresponder was included, the link of baseline CD8+ expansion to response is considered uncertain. Clonality exceeded that of normal scalp in lesional scalp, most notably in alopecia totalis/universalis. The study found TCR sharing across patients less clear than in mice, possibly for HLA reasons.

Extraction of RNA preceded its reverse transcription into cDNA, which served as the sequencing template. Sequencing was performed with immunoSEQ multiplex PCR; in TCRdb, only in-frame clones are kept and a portion is missing. Here the sample spans about 76,000 clones, roughly 66% being singletons. A remark on this clone: Antigen unknown.

The germline V gene encodes CDR1 SGHRS and CDR2 YFSETQ. J was trimmed by 4 bases and V by 2 bases; bases with no gene match: 8. The CDR3 is 15 residues long. Stated treatment: oral pan-JAK inhibitor, 5-10 mg twice daily. This sequence was found in a human donor with alopecia areata. This chain joins TRBV5-1 and TRBJ2-7, with 8 bases lining up with TRBD2. The material sequenced was CD8+ T cells sorted from blood, taken at week 24, from a patient treated with tofacitinib. The CDR3 nucleotides read TGCGCCAGCAGCTTAGCGGGAGTTTCCACGTACGAGCAGTACTTC. Its protein product is CASSLAGVSTYEQYF.